This TCR beta chain was sequenced during a study of tumor-infiltrating lymphocytes in primary liver carcinoma. Study-level background: Those sampled were patients whose primary liver carcinoma was treated by surgical resection. The study reported T1-T3 N0M0 tumors spanning 4.2 to 10 cm. Study-level findings and limits: Tumor-adjacent and tumor-blood pairs shared a smaller degree of overlap than tumor region pairs. Blood trailed tumors significantly in top-250-clone fraction (p = 0.039).

The study extracted blood RNA from unsorted whole blood and also extracted germline DNA. V lost 0 bases and J 0 bases, leaving 8 bases between the germline ends. This CDR3 spans 15 amino acids. Germline CDR1 and CDR2: MNHEY and SVGAGI. This clonotype has a handful of counts. Its specificity is not known. Production of TCR beta cDNA used around 500 ng total RNA together with a constant-region primer. The TCR beta library was amplified through three nested multiplex PCR rounds in a modified ARM-PCR procedure. Primers for the first two PCR rounds were TRBV1-TRBV30 forward primers and a C-beta reverse primer (approximately 10 cycles per round). In TCRdb, the multiplex PCR reads were re-called with MiXCR into one record per CDR3 protein. Altogether nearly 200,000 distinct CDR3 sequences are present, 65% being singletons, with the ten largest covering roughly 7%.

J is TRBJ1-1 and V is TRBV6-5, with unresolved D. The sequencing sample was made of peripheral blood. This clonotype originated in an older woman with primary liver carcinoma and hepatitis B virus infection. The CDR3 sequence is CASSYSGNMNTEAFF. DNA of the CDR3: TGTGCCAGCAGTTACTCCGGAAACATGAACACTGAAGCTTTCTTT.